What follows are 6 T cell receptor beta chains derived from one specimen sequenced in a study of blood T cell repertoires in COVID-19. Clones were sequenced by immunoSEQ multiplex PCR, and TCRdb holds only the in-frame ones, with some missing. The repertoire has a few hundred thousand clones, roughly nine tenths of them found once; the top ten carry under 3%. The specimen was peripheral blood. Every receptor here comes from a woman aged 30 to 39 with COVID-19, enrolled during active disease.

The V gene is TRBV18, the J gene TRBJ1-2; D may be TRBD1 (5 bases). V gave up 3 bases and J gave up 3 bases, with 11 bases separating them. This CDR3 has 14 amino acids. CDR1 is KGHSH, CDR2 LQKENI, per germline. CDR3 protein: CASSPPGGDYGYTF. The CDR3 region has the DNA TGTGCCAGCTCACCTCCGGGAGGGGACTATGGCTACACCTTC.

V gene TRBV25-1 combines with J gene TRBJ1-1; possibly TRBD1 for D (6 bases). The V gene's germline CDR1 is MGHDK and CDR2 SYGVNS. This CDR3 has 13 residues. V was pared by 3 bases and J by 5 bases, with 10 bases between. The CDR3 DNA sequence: TGTGCCAGCAGTGATCGGACAGTAACTGAAGCTTTCTTT. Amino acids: CASSDRTVTEAFF.

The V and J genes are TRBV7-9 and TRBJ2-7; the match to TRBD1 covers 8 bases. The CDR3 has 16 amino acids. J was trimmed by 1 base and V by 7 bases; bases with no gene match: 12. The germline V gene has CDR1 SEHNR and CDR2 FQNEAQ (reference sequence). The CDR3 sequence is CASIDSYGQGSYEQYF. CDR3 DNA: TGTGCCAGCATCGACTCCTACGGACAGGGTTCCTACGAGCAGTACTTC.

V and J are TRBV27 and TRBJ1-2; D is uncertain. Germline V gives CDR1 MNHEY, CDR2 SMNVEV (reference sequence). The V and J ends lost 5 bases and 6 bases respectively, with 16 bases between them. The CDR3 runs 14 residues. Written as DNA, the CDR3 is TGTGCCAGCAGTCCTGGAGACTCAGAGGATGGCTACACCTTC. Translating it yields CASSPGDSEDGYTF.

Here the CDR3 DNA reads TGTGCCAGCAGCTTAAGCTTGGGTGCCCGGGAGTTCTTC. Translation: CASSLSLGAREFF. This chain links TRBV7-3 with TRBJ2-1; D remains unclear. The germline V gene has CDR1 SGHTA and CDR2 FQGTGA. The V end lost 1 base, the J end lost 14 bases, and 15 bases lay between the germline ends. The CDR3 sequence is 13 residues long.

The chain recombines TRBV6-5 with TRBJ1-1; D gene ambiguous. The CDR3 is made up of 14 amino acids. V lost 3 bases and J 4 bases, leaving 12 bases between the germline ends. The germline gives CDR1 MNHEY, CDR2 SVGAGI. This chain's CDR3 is CASSYNSVVTEAFF. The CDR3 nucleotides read TGTGCCAGCAGTTATAATTCAGTGGTCACTGAAGCTTTCTTT.